This T cell receptor (beta chain) was obtained from a study of T-cell memory formation after mild COVID-19. The study's findings and limits: Contracting clones, day 15 to 85, had balanced CD4/CD8, and later expanders favored CD4+. Contracting CD8+ clones were enriched in EMRA, CD4+ mainly in CM and EM.

TCR alpha and TCR beta cDNA libraries with sample barcodes and UMIs came from 5'RACE using constant-segment primers. A single record per CDR3 protein comes from TCRdb applying MiXCR to the 5' RACE reads. The repertoire holds roughly 200,000 distinct CDR3 sequences, 16% seen once, with approximately 2.2% in the top ten. This clonotype has just a few counts. Its matching antigen is unknown. The CDR3 is 14 amino acids. Between the trimmed V and J ends, which lost 2 bases and 0 bases, there was a span of 8 bases. CDR1 MGHRA and CDR2 YSYEKL come from the germline V gene. Sample: PBMCs or a T cell subset sorted from them (not recorded which). The clonotype was recovered from an adult woman who had mild COVID-19 (a few samples of this study predate the infection). Cell type and time point are not known. The chain recombines TRBV4-1 with TRBJ2-7; D unresolved. The CDR3, as DNA: TGCGCCAGCAGCCAATATAGGGACTCCTACGAGCAGTACTTC. Translation: CASSQYRDSYEQYF.